This TCR beta chain was captured by sequencing in a study of CD8 T cells in Susac syndrome. The authors sequenced TCR beta from blood CD8+ and CD4+ T cells. Healthy donors constituted the control group, matched for age and sex. In regard to this clonotype: What it recognizes is unknown.

This CDR3 spans 13 amino acids. CDR1 is SQVTM, CDR2 ANQGSEA, per germline. V lost 3 bases, J lost 0 bases, and 8 bases lay in between. Random hexamers were used to reverse transcribe roughly 0.45 to 1 ug of RNA. TCR beta CDR3 was amplified by immunoSEQ covering 54 Vbeta and 13 Jbeta. Via MiXCR, TCRdb re-called the immunoSEQ multiplex PCR reads, giving one row per CDR3 protein. The table includes more than 65,000 distinct CDR3 sequences, just under 95% detected once. General study results and limits: Regarding the TCR sequencing and HLA analysis, the study admitted that a relatively small number of individuals were involved.

This clonotype was obtained from a human donor in good health. The chain combines TRBV29-1 with TRBJ1-1, with D hard to call. Sequencing was done on a sample of CD8+ T cells from PBMCs. CDR3 protein: CSVDGRMNTEAFF. The CDR3 bases are TGCAGCGTTGATGGGCGGATGAACACTGAAGCTTTCTTT.